One and the same sample provided the 17 T cell receptor beta chains below, sequenced in a study of regulatory T cells in long-lasting Graves disease. Time point noted: newly diagnosed GD, antithyroid drugs for less than 3 months. The authors made the TCR library using RNA they extracted from PBMCs. Building the TCR beta libraries relied on iRepertoire HTBI primers, and CDR3 regions underwent Arm-PCR. TCRdb ran MiXCR on the multiplex PCR reads and lists one entry per CDR3 protein. The table includes approximately 490,000 distinct CDR3 sequences, around 15% detected once. These data also formed part of another study, on T cells in Graves' hyperthyroidism and ophthalmopathy.

The sample here was peripheral blood mononuclear cells (PBMCs), taken at new diagnosis, from a patient treated with antithyroid drugs. These receptors came from a man in his forties with Graves disease.

This clonotype was seen many times. V gene TRBV7-2 combines with J gene TRBJ2-1, with 12 bases lining up with TRBD2. The germline CDR1 and CDR2 sequences are SGHTA and FQGNSA. This CDR3 comprises 19 residues. Unmatched junction bases numbered 11, after V lost 1 base and J lost 4 bases. CDR3 loop: CASSLVSSGLAGSYNEQFF. The DNA for the CDR3 is TGTGCCAGCAGCTTAGTCTCATCTGGACTAGCGGGATCTTACAATGAGCAGTTCTTC.

As regards this clonotype: Possible read error: a much larger clone is one base away. The rearrangement links TRBV12-3 or TRBV12-4 to TRBJ1-1, with D uncertain. The CDR3 has 12 amino acids. The CDR3 loop is CASSKAKTEVFF. As DNA, the CDR3 is TGTGCCAGCAGTAAAGCCAAGACTGAAGTTTTCTTT.

This clonotype occurred many times. V and J are TRBV12-3 or TRBV12-4 and TRBJ1-5, with D perhaps TRBD1 (5 bases). Trimming shortened V by 8 bases and J by 4 bases, and 15 bases separated the two germline ends. The CDR3 is 14 amino acids. The CDR3 DNA is TGTGCCAGCTCCCGGCCCGGGACTAATCAGCCCCAGCATTTT. It encodes CASSRPGTNQPQHF.

This clonotype was seen only once. A much larger clone differs by one base, so this may be a read error. This chain links TRBV11-2 with TRBJ1-4, with 7 bases identical to TRBD1. This CDR3 is 15 amino acids long. CDR1 is SGHAT, CDR2 FQNNGV, per germline. In DNA form, the CDR3 reads TGTGCCAGCAACTTACTGACAGGGACAAATGAAAAACTGTTTTTT. Its protein product is CASNLLTGTNEKLFF.

This clonotype has a count of ten or more. The chain uses TRBV11-2 and TRBJ2-3, with unresolved D. Germline values: CDR1 SGHAT, CDR2 FQNNGV. V was clipped by 5 bases and J by 2 bases, with 8 bases between them. This CDR3 comprises 13 residues. Here the CDR3 DNA reads TGTGCCAGCAGCCGTGGGCCCACAGATACGCAGTATTTT. It encodes CASSRGPTDTQYF.

This clonotype was picked up many times. The chain carries TRBV3-1 and TRBJ2-7; 7 positions agree with TRBD1. V trimming: 1 base; J trimming: 2 bases; junction bases outside the gene matches: 5. The V gene's germline CDR1 is LGHDT and CDR2 YNNKEL (reference sequence). This CDR3 region has 15 residues. The CDR3 DNA follows: TGTGCCAGCAGCCAAGGGTGGACAGGAGCCTACGAGCAGTACTTC. Its protein is CASSQGWTGAYEQYF.

The chain uses TRBV6-2 or TRBV6-3 and TRBJ2-7, with a possible D match to TRBD2 (5 bases). Germline lookup yields CDR1 MNHEY and CDR2 SVGEGT. There are 20 residues in the CDR3. V lost 5 bases and J 0 bases, leaving 29 bases between the germline ends. CDR3 bases: TGTGCCAGCAGTCCGAAAAGACCCCACCTTGGGCGGAGGAGCTCCTACGAGCAGTACTTC. Encoded protein: CASSPKRPHLGRRSSYEQYF.

This clonotype was seen ten or more times. In DNA form, the CDR3 reads TGCGCCAGCAGCTTATGGGCAGGGGGCACTGAAGCTTTCTTT. Protein: CASSLWAGGTEAFF. The chain joins TRBV5-1 to TRBJ1-1; 7 bases line up with TRBD1. Germline assignment: CDR1 SGHRS and CDR2 YFSETQ. The junction had 5 bases not matched to a gene; V was cut back by 2 bases and J by 4 bases. CDR3 length equals 14 residues.

This clonotype came up many times. The V gene is TRBV20-1, the J gene TRBJ2-5; 7 positions match TRBD2. In germline, CDR1 is DFQATT, CDR2 SNEGSKA (reference sequence). This CDR3 comprises 14 residues. V lost 2 bases and J lost 1; bases outside the gene matches: 4. CDR3: CSARMGGGQETQYF. CDR3 in DNA: TGCAGTGCTAGAATGGGCGGGGGCCAAGAGACCCAGTACTTC.

This clonotype was seen only a few times. The V gene is TRBV20-1, the J gene TRBJ1-2, with D tentatively TRBD1 (6 bases). V was clipped by 6 bases and J by 0 bases, with 17 bases between them. CDR1 and CDR2 (germline): DFQATT, SNEGSKA (reference sequence). The CDR3 consists of 15 residues. The CDR3 region is CSAERQGLANYGYTF. DNA of the CDR3: TGCAGTGCGGAACGCCAGGGGTTAGCTAACTATGGCTACACCTTC.

Many counts were recorded for this clonotype. The chain employs TRBV3-1 and TRBJ2-1, with D possibly TRBD2 on 6 matching bases. The CDR3 extends over 14 amino acids. CDR1 and CDR2 from the germline V gene are LGHDT and YNNKEL (reference sequence). Deletions cut 4 bases from V and 8 bases from J, with 15 bases between. For the CDR3, the DNA is TGTGCCAGCAGCCGAATCGGGGGAGTCGATGAGCAGTTCTTC. It codes for CASSRIGGVDEQFF.

For this clonotype: A read error is possible here, since a much larger clone lies one base away. The chain has TRBV9 and TRBJ2-5, with 9 positions matching TRBD1. CDR1 is SGDLS and CDR2 is YYNGEE in the germline V gene. The CDR3 runs 14 residues. CDR3 nucleotide sequence: TGTGCCAACAGCGTCGGGGACAGGGTAGAGACCCAGTACTTC. Translating it yields CANSVGDRVETQYF.

In its sample, this clonotype was seen once. The chain uses TRBV19 and TRBJ2-2; D gene uncertain. Germline-derived CDR1 and CDR2 are LNHDA and SQIVND (reference sequence). The length of the CDR3 is 18 residues. V was pared by 5 bases and J by 4 bases, with 23 bases between. This CDR3 is CASSLNRLTRFGTGELFF. The CDR3 nucleotides are TGTGCCAGTAGTTTGAATCGGTTGACAAGATTTGGCACCGGGGAGCTGTTTTTT.

This clonotype was picked up a small number of times. The chain employs TRBV5-1 and TRBJ2-1; D is unresolved. The CDR3 sequence is 14 residues long. With 1 base removed from V and 6 bases from J, the gap between germline ends came to 11 bases. CDR1 and CDR2 (germline): SGHRS, YFSETQ. The chain's CDR3 is CASSLSQKGNEQFF. The CDR3 coding sequence is TGCGCCAGCAGCTTGTCCCAGAAGGGCAATGAGCAGTTCTTC.

This clonotype was seen a handful of times. This rearrangement joins TRBV9 to TRBJ2-3; the D is unclear. Trimming removed 0 bases from V and 3 bases from J, with 8 bases in between. Germline CDR1 reads SGDLS; CDR2 reads YYNGEE. This CDR3 spans 14 amino acids. The CDR3 DNA reads TGTGCCAGCAGCGTAGGCGAAGGGACAGATACGCAGTATTTT. Residues: CASSVGEGTDTQYF.

V and J are TRBV27 and TRBJ2-1; D is ambiguous. CDR1 and CDR2 from the germline V gene are MNHEY and SMNVEV (reference sequence). The CDR3 length is 14 residues. Trimming took off 5 bases at V and 7 bases at J, with 15 bases between the two ends. Here the CDR3 reads CASSLTPEGNEQFF. The CDR3 DNA follows: TGTGCCAGCAGTCTGACCCCCGAAGGGAATGAGCAGTTCTTC.

This clonotype was recorded a few times. The rearrangement links TRBV6-1 to TRBJ1-2, with D possibly TRBD1 on 6 matching bases. This CDR3 contains 14 residues. CDR1 and CDR2 from the germline V gene are MNHNS and SASEGT. The V end lost 5 bases, the J end lost 6 bases, and 16 bases lay between the germline ends. The CDR3 here is CASSPNREADGYTF. CDR3 DNA sequence: TGTGCCAGCAGTCCCAACAGGGAGGCGGATGGCTACACCTTC.